One T cell receptor (beta chain) is described in this entry. Its antigen is undetermined. The data derive from a study of blood T cells in healthy people across ages. About the research overall: Template switching recovered approximately one barcoded beta molecule for every two T cells.

Primers used in a second PCR of roughly 7 to 11 cycles were a sample-barcoded 5' primer and a J-beta primer mix. TCRdb analysed the 5' RACE reads with MiXCR anew, one entry per CDR3 protein. The sample holds fewer than 1.5 million distinct CDR3 sequences; approximately 42% are singletons and the top ten take roughly 7.7%. This CDR3 region has 14 residues. Germline CDR1 and CDR2: LGHDT and YNNKEL (reference sequence). Trimming removed 4 bases at V and 5 bases at J, with 12 bases between. Overall study results and limits: Observed TCR beta diversity showed a strong correlation with the percentage of naive T cells as measured by flow cytometry.

The chain is built from TRBV3-1 and TRBJ1-5; D is perhaps TRBD1 (5 bases). The sequence derives from a woman younger than 30 in good health. Input material: blood. CDR3 in DNA: TGTGCCAGCAGCCGGGCAGGGACTCATCAGCCCCAGCATTTT. Amino acid sequence: CASSRAGTHQPQHF.